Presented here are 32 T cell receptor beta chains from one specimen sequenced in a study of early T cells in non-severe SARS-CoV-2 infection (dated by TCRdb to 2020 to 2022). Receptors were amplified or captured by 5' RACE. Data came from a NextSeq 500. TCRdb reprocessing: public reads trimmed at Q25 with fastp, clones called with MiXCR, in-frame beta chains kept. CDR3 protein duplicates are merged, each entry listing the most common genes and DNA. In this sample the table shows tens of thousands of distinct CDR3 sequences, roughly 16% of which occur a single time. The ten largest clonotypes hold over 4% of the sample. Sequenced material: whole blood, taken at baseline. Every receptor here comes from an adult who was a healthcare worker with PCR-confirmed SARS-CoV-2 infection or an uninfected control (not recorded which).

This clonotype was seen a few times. In nucleotides, the CDR3 is TGTGCCAGCAGCTCAGGGGTCAATCAGCCCCAGCATTTT. Its protein is CASSSGVNQPQHF. V is TRBV7-3 and J is TRBJ1-5; D perhaps matches TRBD1 (6 bases). Trimming pared 4 bases from V and 3 bases from J, leaving 7 bases between. The CDR3 runs 13 residues. Germline CDR1 and CDR2: SGHTA and FQGTGA. The full variable domain, completed using reference TRBV7-3 and TRBJ1-5, is GAGVSQTPSNKVTEKGKYVELRCDPISGHTALYWYRQSLGQGPEFLIYFQGTGAADDSGLPNDRFFAVRPEGSVSTLKIQRTERGDSAVYLCASSSGVNQPQHFGDGTRLSIL.

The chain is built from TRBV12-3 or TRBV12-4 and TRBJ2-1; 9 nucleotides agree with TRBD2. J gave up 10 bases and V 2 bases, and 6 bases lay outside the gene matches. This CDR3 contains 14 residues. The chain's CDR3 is CASSLLAGAEEQFF. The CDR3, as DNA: TGTGCCAGCAGTTTATTAGCGGGAGCGGAAGAGCAGTTCTTC.

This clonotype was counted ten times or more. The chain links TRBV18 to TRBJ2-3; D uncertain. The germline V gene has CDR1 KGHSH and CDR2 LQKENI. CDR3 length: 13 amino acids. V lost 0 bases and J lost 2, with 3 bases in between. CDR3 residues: CASSPPNTDTQYF. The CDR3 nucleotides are TGTGCCAGCTCACCACCGAACACAGATACGCAGTATTTT.

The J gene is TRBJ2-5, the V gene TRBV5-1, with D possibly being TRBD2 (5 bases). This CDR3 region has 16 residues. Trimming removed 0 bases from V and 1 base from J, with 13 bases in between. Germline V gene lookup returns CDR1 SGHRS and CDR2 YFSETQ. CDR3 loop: CASSLGVSGLQETQYF. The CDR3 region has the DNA TGCGCCAGCAGCTTGGGTGTCTCCGGACTCCAAGAGACCCAGTACTTC.

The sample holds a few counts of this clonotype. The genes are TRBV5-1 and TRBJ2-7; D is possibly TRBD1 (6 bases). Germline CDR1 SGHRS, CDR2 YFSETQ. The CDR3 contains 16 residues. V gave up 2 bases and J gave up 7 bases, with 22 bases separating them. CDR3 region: CASSFSSGAGTEEQYF. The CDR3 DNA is TGCGCCAGCAGCTTCTCTTCAGGGGCAGGGACGGAGGAGCAGTACTTC.

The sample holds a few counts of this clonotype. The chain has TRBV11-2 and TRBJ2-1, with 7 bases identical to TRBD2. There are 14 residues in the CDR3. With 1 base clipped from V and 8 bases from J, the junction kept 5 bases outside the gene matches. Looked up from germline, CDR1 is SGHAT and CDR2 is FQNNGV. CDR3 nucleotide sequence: TGTGCCAGCAGCTTAGCGGTAGCGGGCTATGAGCAGTTCTTC. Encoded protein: CASSLAVAGYEQFF.

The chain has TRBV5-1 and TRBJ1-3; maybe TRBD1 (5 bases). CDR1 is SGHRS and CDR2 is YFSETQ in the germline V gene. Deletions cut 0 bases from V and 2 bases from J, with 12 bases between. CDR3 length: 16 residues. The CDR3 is CASSLEGSGAGNTIYF. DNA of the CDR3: TGCGCCAGCAGCTTGGAGGGGTCGGGAGCTGGAAACACCATATATTTT.

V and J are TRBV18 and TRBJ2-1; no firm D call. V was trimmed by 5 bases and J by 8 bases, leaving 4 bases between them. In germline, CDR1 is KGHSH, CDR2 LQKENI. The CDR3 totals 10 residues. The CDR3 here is CASSKDEQFF. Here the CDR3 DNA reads TGTGCCAGCTCAAAGGATGAGCAGTTCTTC.

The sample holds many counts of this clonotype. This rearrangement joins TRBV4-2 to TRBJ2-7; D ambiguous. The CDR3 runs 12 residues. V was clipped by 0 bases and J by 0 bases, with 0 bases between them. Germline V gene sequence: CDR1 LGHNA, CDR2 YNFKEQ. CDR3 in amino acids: CASSQDSYEQYF. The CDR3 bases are TGTGCCAGCAGCCAAGACTCCTACGAGCAGTACTTC.

Written as DNA, the CDR3 is TGTGCCAGCAGAAGGAGACAGCATATTACCTACGAGCAGTACTTC. This sequence encodes CASRRRQHITYEQYF. The chain uses TRBV28 and TRBJ2-7, with a tentative D call TRBD1 (5 bases). The CDR3 runs to 15 residues. The germline V gene encodes CDR1 MDHEN and CDR2 SYDVKM. Trimming took 6 bases from V and 2 from J, leaving 17 bases between them.

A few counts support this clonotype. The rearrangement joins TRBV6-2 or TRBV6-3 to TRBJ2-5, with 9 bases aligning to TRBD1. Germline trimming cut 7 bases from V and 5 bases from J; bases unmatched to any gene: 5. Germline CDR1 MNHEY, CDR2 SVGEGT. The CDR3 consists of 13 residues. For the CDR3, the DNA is TGTGCCAGCAACGGACAGGGGAGGGAGACCCAGTACTTC. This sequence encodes CASNGQGRETQYF.

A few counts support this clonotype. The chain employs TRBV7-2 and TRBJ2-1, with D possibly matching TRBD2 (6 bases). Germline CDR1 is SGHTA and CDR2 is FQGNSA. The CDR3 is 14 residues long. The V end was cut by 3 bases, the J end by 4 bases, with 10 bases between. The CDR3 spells CASSLGEAYNEQFF. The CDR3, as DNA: TGTGCCAGCAGCTTGGGGGAGGCTTACAATGAGCAGTTCTTC.

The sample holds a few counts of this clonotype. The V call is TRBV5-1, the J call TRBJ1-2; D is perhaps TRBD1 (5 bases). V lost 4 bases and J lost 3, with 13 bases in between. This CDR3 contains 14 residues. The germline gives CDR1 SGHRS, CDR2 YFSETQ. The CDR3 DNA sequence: TGCGCCAGCAGCGCCGCGGGACGGGACTATGGCTACACCTTC. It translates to CASSAAGRDYGYTF.

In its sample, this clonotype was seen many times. CDR3 sequence reads: CAIRQLAGVGNTGELFF. The DNA of the CDR3 is TGTGCCATCAGACAACTAGCGGGAGTCGGTAACACCGGGGAGCTGTTTTTT. The chain uses TRBV10-3 and TRBJ2-2, with TRBD2 identical over 11 bases. V lost 6 bases to trimming and J lost 2 bases; unmatched junction nucleotides: 8. The CDR3 spans 17 residues. CDR1 is ENHRY and CDR2 is SYGVKD in the germline V gene.

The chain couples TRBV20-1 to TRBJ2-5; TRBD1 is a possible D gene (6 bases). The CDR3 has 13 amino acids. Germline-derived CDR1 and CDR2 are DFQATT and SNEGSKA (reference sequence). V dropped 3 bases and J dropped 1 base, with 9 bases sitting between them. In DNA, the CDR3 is TGCAGTGCTAGGAGGACAGTCCAAGAGACCCAGTACTTC. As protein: CSARRTVQETQYF.

CDR3 amino acids: CASSLDGTYGYTF. CDR3 bases: TGTGCCAGCAGCTTAGATGGTACCTATGGCTACACCTTC. This sequence joins TRBV7-9 and TRBJ1-2; D not certain. The germline gives CDR1 SEHNR, CDR2 FQNEAQ (reference sequence). This CDR3 spans 13 amino acids. V dropped 1 base and J dropped 4 bases, with 7 bases sitting between them.

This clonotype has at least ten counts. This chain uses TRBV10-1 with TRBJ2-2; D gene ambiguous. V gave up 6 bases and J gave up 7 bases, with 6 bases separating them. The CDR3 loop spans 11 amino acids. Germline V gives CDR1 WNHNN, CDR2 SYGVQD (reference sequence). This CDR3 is CASSNDGELFF. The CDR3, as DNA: TGCGCCAGCAGCAATGACGGGGAGCTGTTTTTT.

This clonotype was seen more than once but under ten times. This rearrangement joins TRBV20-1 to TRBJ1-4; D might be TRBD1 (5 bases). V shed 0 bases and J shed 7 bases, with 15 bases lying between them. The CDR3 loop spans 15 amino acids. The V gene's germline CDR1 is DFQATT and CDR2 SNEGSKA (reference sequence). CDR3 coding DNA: TGCAGTGCTAGAGATTGGAGGGGAGTGGGTGAAAAACTGTTTTTT. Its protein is CSARDWRGVGEKLFF.

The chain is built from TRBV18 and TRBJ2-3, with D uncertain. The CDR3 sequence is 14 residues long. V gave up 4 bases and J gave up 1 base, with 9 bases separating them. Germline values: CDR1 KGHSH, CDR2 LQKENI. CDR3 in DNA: TGTGCCAGCTCACGGCCGGACGGCACAGATACGCAGTATTTT. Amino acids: CASSRPDGTDTQYF.

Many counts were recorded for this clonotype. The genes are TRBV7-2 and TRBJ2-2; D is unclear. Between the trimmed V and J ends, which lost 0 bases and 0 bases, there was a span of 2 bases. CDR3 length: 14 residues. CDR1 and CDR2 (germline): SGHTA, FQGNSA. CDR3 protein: CASSLAANTGELFF. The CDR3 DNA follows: TGTGCCAGCAGCTTAGCTGCGAACACCGGGGAGCTGTTTTTT.

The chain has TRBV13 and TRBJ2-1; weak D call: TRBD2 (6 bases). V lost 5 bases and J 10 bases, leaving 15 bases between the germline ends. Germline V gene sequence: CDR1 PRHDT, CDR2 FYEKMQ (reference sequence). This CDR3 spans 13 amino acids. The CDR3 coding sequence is TGTGCCAGCAGCATGGCGACTAGATTGGAGCAGTTCTTC. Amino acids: CASSMATRLEQFF.

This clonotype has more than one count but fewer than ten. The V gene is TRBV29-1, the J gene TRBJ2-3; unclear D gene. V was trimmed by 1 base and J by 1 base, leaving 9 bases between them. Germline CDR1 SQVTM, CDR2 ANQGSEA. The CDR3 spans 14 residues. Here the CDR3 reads CSVEAADGTDTQYF. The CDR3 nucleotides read TGCAGCGTTGAAGCAGCTGATGGCACAGATACGCAGTATTTT.

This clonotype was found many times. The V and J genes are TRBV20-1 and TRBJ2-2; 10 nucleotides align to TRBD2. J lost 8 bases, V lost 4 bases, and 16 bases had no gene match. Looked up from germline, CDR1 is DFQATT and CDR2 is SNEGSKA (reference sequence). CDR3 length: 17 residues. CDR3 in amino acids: CSATDPRAGGPSGELFF. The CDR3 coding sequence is TGCAGTGCTACCGACCCCAGAGCGGGGGGGCCTAGTGGGGAGCTGTTTTTT.

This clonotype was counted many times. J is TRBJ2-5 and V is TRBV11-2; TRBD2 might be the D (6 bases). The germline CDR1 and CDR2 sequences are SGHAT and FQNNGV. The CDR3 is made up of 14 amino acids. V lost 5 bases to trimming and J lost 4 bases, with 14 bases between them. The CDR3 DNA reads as TGTGCCAGCAGCCGGGACTCTTTGGCAGAGACCCAGTACTTC. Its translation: CASSRDSLAETQYF.

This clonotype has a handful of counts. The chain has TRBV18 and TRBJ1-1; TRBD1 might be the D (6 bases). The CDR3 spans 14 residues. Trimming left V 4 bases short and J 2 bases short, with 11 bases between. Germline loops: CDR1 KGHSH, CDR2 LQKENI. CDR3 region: CASSRRTENTEAFF. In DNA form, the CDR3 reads TGTGCCAGCTCACGCCGGACAGAAAACACTGAAGCTTTCTTT.

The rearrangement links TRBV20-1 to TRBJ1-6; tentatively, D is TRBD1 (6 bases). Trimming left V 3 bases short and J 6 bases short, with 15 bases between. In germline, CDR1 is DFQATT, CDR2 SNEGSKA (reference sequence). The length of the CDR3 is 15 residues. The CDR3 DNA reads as TGCAGTGCTAGCGCACTACAGGGAAGTAATTCACCCCTCCACTTT. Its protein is CSASALQGSNSPLHF.

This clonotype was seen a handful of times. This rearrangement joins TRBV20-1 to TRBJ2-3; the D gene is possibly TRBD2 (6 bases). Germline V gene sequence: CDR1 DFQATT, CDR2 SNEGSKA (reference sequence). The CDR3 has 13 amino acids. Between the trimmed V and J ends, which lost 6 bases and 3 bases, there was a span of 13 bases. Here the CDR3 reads CSADRGETDTQYF. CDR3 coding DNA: TGCAGTGCCGATCGCGGGGAGACAGATACGCAGTATTTT.

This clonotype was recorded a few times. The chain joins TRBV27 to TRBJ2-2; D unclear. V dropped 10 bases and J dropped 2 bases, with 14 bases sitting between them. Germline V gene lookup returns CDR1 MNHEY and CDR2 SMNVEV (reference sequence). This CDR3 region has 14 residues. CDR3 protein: CATSLQVNTGELFF. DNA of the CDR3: TGTGCCACCTCGCTTCAGGTTAACACCGGGGAGCTGTTTTTT.

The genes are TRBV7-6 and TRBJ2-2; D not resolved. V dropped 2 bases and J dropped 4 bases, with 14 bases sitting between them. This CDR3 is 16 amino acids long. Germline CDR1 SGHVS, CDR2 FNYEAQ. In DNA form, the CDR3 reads TGTGCCAGCAGCTTACATGGCCCCTCTATCACCGGGGAGCTGTTTTTT. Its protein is CASSLHGPSITGELFF.

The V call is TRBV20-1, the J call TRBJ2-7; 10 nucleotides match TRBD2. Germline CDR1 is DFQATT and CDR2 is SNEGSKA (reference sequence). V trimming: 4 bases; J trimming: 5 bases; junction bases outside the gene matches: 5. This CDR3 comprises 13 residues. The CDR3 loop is CSAISSGGDEQYF. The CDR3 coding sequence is TGCAGTGCTATCTCTAGCGGGGGAGACGAGCAGTACTTC.

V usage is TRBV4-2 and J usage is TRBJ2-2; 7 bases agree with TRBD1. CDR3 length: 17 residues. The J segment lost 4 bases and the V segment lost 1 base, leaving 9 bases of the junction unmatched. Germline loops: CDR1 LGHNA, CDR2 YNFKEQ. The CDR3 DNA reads TGTGCCAGCAGCCAAGTCAGTAGAGGGGGCAGCACCGGGGAGCTGTTTTTT. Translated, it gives CASSQVSRGGSTGELFF.

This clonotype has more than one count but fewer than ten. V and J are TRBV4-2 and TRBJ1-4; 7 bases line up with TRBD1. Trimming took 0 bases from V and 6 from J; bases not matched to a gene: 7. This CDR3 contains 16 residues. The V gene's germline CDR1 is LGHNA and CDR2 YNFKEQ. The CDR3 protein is CASSQEPRGVDEKLFF. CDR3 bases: TGTGCCAGCAGCCAAGAACCCAGGGGGGTAGATGAAAAACTGTTTTTT.